The entry that follows covers one T cell receptor (beta chain) sequence. The length of the CDR3 is 12 residues. In germline, CDR1 is MGHRA, CDR2 YSYEKL. Trimming took 3 bases from V and 4 from J, leaving 4 bases between them. The data originate from a study of blood T cell repertoires in COVID-19. As for the study in general: COVID-19 samples from acute and convalescent phases originated in the United States, Italy and Spain. PBMCs, B-cell-depleted T cells, or T cells provided the cDNA or gDNA that made up the material.

Generated by immunoSEQ multiplex PCR, the TCRdb table keeps only in-frame clones and is missing some. The sample shows 210,000 or so clones, around 89% of them seen only once. The TCR originated in a woman in her thirties or forties with acute or convalescent COVID-19. The J gene is TRBJ1-3, the V gene TRBV4-1; unclear D gene. Sequenced input: peripheral blood. The CDR3 is CASSQSGNTIYF. The CDR3 nucleotides are TGCGCCAGCAGCCAGTCAGGAAACACCATATATTTT.